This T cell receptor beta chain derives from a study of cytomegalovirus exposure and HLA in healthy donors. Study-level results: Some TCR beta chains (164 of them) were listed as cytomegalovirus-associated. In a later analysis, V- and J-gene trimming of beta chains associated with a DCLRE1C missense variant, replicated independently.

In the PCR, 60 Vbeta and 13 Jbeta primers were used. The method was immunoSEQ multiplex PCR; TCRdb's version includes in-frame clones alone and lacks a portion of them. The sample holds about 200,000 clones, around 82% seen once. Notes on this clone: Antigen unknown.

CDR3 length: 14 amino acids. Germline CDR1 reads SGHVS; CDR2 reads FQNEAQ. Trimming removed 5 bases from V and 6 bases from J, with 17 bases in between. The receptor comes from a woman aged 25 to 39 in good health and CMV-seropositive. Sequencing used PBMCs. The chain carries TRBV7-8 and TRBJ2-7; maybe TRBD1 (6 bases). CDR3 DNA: TGTGCCAGCAGCCTCAACAGGGTTCCGGGCGAGCAGTACTTC. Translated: CASSLNRVPGEQYF.